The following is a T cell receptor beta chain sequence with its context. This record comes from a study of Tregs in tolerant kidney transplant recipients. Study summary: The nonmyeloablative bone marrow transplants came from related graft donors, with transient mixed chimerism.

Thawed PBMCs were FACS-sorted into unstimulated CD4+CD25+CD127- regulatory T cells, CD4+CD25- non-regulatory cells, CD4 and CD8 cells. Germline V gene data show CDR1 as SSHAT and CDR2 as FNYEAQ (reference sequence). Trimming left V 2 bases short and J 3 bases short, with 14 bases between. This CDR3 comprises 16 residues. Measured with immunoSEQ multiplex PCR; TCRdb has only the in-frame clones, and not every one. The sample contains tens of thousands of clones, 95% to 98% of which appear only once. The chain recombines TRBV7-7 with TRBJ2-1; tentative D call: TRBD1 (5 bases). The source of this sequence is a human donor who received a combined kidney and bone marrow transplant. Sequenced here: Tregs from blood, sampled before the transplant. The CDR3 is CASSLSIGQGYNEQFF. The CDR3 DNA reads TGTGCCAGCAGCTTAAGTATAGGGCAGGGCTACAATGAGCAGTTCTTC.